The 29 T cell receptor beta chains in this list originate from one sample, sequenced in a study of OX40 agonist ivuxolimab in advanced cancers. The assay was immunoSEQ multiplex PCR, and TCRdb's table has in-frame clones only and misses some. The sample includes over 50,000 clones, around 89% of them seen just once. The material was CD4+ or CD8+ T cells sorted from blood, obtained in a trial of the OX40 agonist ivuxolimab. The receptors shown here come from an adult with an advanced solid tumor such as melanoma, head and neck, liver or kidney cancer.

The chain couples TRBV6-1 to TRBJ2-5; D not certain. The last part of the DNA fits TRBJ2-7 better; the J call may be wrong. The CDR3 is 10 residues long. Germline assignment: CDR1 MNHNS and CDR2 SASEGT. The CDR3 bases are TGTGCCACCCAATCCTACGAGCAGTACTTC. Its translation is CATQSYEQYF.

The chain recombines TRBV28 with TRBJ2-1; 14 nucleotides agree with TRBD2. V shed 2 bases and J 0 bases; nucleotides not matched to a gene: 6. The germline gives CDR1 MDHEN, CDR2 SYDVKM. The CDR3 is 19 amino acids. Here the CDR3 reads CASSLRLAGGPSSYNEQFF. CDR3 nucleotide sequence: TGTGCCAGCAGTTTAAGACTAGCGGGAGGGCCGAGCTCCTACAATGAGCAGTTCTTC. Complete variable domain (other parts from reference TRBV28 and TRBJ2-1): DVKVTQSSRYLVKRTGEKVFLECVQDMDHENMFWYRQDPGLGLRLIYFSYDVKMKEKGDIPEGYSVSREKKERFSLILESASTNQTSMYLCASSLRLAGGPSSYNEQFFGPGTRLTVL.

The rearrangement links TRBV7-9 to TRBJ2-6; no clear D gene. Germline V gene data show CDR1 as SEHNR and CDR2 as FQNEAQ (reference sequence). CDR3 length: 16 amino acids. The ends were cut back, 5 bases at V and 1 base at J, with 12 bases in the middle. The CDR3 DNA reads TGTGCCAGCAGCGTAAGAGAGTTTTCTGGGGCCAACGTCCTGACTTTC. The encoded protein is CASSVREFSGANVLTF.

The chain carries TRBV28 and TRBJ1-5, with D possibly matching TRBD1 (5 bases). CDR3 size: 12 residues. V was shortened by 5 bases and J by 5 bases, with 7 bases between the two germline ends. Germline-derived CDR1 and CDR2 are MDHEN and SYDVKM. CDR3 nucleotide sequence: TGTGCCAGCAGTGTGGGGGATCAGCCCCAGCATTTT. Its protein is CASSVGDQPQHF. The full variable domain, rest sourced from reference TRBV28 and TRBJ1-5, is DVKVTQSSRYLVKRTGEKVFLECVQDMDHENMFWYRQDPGLGLRLIYFSYDVKMKEKGDIPEGYSVSREKKERFSLILESASTNQTSMYLCASSVGDQPQHFGDGTRLSIL.

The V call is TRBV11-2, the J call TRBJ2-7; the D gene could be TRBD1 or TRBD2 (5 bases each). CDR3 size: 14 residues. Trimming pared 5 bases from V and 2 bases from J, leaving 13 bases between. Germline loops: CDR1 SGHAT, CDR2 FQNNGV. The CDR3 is CASSGGVAAYEQYF. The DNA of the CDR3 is TGTGCCAGCAGCGGGGGAGTTGCGGCCTACGAGCAGTACTTC.

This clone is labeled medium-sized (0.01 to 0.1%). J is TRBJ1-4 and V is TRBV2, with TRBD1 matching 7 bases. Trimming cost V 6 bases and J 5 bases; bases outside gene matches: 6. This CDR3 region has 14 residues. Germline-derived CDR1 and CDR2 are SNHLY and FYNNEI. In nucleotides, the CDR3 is TGTGCCAGCAGCCCCGGGACAGTCAATGAAAAACTGTTTTTT. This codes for CASSPGTVNEKLFF.

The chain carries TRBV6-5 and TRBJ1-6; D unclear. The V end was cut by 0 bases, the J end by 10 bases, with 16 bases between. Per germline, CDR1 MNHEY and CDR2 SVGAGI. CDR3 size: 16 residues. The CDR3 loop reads CASSYSMPGGESPLHF. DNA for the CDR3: TGTGCCAGCAGTTACTCGATGCCTGGCGGGGAGTCACCCCTCCACTTT.

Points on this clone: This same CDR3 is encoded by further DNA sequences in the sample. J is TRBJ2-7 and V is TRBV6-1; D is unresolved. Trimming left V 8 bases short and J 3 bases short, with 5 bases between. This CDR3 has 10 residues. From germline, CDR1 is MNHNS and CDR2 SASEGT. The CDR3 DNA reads TGTGCCAGCGGCATCTACGAGCAGTACTTC. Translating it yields CASGIYEQYF.

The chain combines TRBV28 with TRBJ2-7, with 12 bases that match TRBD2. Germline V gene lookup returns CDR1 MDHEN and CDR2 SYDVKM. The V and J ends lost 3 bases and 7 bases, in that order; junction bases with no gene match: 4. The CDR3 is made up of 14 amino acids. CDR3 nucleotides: TGTGCCAGCAGTTTGTCACTAGCGGGAGGTGAGCAGTACTTC. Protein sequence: CASSLSLAGGEQYF.

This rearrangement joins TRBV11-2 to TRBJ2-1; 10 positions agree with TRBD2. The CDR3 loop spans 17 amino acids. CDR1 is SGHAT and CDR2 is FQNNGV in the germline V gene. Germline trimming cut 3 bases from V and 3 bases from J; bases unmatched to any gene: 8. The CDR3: CASSLAPLAGSYNEQFF. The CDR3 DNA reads TGTGCCAGCAGCTTGGCACCACTAGCGGGAAGCTACAATGAGCAGTTCTTC.

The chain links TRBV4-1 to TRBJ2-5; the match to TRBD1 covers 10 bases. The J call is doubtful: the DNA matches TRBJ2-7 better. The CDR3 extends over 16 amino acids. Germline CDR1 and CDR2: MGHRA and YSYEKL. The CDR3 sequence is CASSPRDRGSSYEQYF. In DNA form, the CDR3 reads TGCGCCAGCAGCCCCCGGGACAGGGGCAGCTCCTACGAGCAGTACTTC.

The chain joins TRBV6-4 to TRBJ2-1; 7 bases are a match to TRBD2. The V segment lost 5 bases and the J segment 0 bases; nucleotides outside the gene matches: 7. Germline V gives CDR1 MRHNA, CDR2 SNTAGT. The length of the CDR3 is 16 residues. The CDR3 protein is CASSMLGGGSYNEQFF. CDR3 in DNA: TGTGCCAGCAGTATGCTTGGCGGGGGCTCCTACAATGAGCAGTTCTTC.

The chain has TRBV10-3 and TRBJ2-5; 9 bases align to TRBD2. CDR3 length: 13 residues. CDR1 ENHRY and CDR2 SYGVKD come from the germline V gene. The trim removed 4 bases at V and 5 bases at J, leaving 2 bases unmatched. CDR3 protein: CAISGGLAETQYF. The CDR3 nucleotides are TGTGCCATCAGTGGGGGACTAGCCGAGACCCAGTACTTC.

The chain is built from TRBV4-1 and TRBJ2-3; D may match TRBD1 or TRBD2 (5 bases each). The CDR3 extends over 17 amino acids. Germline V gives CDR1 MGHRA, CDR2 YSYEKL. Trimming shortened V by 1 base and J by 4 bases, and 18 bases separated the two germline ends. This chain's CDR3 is CASSQVMVLEGPDTQYF. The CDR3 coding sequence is TGCGCCAGCAGCCAAGTCATGGTACTAGAGGGACCAGATACGCAGTATTTT.

The chain's CDR3 is CASSDRGGTGELFF. The DNA for the CDR3 is TGTGCCAGCAGTGACAGGGGTGGGACCGGGGAGCTGTTTTTT. This sequence joins TRBV7-3 and TRBJ2-2; 8 bases fit TRBD1. This CDR3 contains 14 residues. Germline-derived CDR1 and CDR2 are SGHTA and FQGTGA. Losses at the gene ends were 6 bases for V and 5 bases for J; bases not matched to a gene: 5.

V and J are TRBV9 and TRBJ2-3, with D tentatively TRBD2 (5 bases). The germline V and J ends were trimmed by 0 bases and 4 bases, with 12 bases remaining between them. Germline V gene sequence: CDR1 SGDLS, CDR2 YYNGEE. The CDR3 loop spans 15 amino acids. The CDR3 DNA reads TGTGCCAGCAGCGTAGGAGCGCGAGGGCCAGATACGCAGTATTTT. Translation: CASSVGARGPDTQYF.

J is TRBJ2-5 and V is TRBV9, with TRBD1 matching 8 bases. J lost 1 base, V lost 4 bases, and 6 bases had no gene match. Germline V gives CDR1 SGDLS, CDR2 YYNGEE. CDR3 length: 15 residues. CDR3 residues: CASSLGTGPQETQYF. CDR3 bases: TGTGCCAGCAGCTTAGGGACAGGCCCCCAAGAGACCCAGTACTTC.

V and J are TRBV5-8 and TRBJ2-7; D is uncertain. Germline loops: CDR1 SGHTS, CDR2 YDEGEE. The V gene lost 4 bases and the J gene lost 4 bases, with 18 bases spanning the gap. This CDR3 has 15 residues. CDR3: CASSEGWGRIYEQYF. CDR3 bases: TGTGCCAGCAGCGAAGGCTGGGGTAGGATTTACGAGCAGTACTTC.

The CDR3 here is CASSFGLYEQYF. The CDR3 DNA is TGTGCCAGCAGCTTCGGTCTCTACGAGCAGTACTTC. The rearrangement uses TRBV5-8 and TRBJ2-7; D is uncertain. Deletions cut 2 bases from V and 3 bases from J, with 6 bases between. This CDR3 has 12 residues. Germline CDR1 reads SGHTS; CDR2 reads YDEGEE.

The CDR3 region is CASSPPVYNEQFF. CDR3 bases: TGCGCCAGCAGCCCACCGGTCTACAATGAGCAGTTCTTC. This chain uses TRBV5-1 with TRBJ2-1; D remains unclear. Trimming removed 4 bases from V and 3 bases from J, with 8 bases in between. The CDR3 contains 13 residues. The germline CDR1 and CDR2 sequences are SGHRS and YFSETQ. The whole variable domain, filled in from reference TRBV5-1 and TRBJ2-1, reads KAGVTQTPRYLIKTRGQQVTLSCSPISGHRSVSWYQQTPGQGLQFLFEYFSETQRNKGNFPGRFSGRQFSNSRSEMNVSTLELGDSALYLCASSPPVYNEQFFGPGTRLTVL.

The CDR3 is CASSQDPGLAEEQYF. CDR3 nucleotides: TGCGCCAGCAGCCAAGATCCGGGACTAGCGGAAGAGCAGTACTTC. V gene TRBV4-3 combines with J gene TRBJ2-7, with TRBD2 matching over 11 bases. CDR1 LGHNA and CDR2 YSLEER come from the germline V gene. Trimming cost V 0 bases and J 7 bases; bases outside gene matches: 5. There are 15 residues in the CDR3.

The CDR3 DNA is TGTGCCAGTATCGACAGGGGCTCCTACAATGAGCAGTTCTTC. Its translation: CASIDRGSYNEQFF. This chain links TRBV19 with TRBJ2-1; the match to TRBD1 covers 8 bases. The CDR3 is 14 amino acids. Germline V CDR1 and CDR2: LNHDA, SQIVND (reference sequence). The J segment lost 0 bases and the V segment lost 7 bases, leaving 2 bases of the junction unmatched. Looking up the rest from reference TRBV19 and TRBJ2-1 gives the full variable domain: DGGITQSPKYLFRKEGQNVTLSCEQNLNHDAMYWYRQDPGQGLRLIYYSQIVNDFQKGDIAEGYSVSREKKESFPLTVTSAQKNPTAFYLCASIDRGSYNEQFFGPGTRLTVL.

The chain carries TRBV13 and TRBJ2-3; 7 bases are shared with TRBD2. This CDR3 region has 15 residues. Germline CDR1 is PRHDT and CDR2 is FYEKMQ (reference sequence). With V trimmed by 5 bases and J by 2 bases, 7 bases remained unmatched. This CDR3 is CASSPRLAATDTQYF. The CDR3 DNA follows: TGTGCCAGCAGCCCAAGACTAGCTGCCACAGATACGCAGTATTTT.

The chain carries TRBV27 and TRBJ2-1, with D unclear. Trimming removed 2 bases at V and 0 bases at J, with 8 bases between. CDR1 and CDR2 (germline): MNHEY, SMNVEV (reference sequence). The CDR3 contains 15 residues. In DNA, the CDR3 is TGTGCCAGCAGTTTAGACCTGAGCTCCTACAATGAGCAGTTCTTC. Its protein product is CASSLDLSSYNEQFF.

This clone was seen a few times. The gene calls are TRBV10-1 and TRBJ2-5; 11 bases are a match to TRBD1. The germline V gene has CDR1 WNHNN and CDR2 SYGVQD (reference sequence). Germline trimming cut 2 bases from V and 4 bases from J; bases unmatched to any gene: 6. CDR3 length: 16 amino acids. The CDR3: CASSETGQGARETQYF. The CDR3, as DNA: TGCGCCAGCAGTGAGACTGGACAGGGGGCTCGAGAGACCCAGTACTTC.

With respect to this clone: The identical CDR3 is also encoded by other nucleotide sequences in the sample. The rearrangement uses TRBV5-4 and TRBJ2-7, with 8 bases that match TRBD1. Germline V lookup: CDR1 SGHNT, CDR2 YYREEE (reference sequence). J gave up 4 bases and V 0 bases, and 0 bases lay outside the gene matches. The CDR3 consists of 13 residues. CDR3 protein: CASSLDRGYEQYF. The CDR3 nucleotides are TGTGCCAGCAGCTTGGACAGGGGGTACGAGCAGTACTTC.

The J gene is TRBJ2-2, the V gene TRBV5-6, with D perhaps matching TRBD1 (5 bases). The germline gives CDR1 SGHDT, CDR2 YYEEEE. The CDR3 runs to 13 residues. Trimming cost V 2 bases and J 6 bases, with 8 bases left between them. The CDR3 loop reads CASSFLGPGELFF. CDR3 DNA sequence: TGTGCCAGCAGCTTTTTGGGGCCCGGGGAGCTGTTTTTT.

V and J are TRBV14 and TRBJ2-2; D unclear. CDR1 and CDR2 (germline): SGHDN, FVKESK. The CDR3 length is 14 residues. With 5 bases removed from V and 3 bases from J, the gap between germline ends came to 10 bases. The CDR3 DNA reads TGTGCCAGCAGCTATTGGCCCTACACCGGGGAGCTGTTTTTT. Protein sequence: CASSYWPYTGELFF.

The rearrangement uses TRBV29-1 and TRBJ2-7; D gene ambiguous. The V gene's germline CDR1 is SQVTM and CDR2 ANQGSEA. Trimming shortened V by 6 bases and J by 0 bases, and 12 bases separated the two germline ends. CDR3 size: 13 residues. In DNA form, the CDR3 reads TGCAGCGTGCAGACGGAGAGCTCCTACGAGCAGTACTTC. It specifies CSVQTESSYEQYF.